This T cell receptor beta chain was retrieved from a study of T-cell memory formation after mild COVID-19. Across the whole study: Clusters were largely donor specific.

CDR1 is ENHRY and CDR2 is SYGVKD in the germline V gene. The CDR3 is 13 residues long. Trimming cost V 4 bases and J 2 bases, with 9 bases left between them. Details on this clonotype: Its antigen is as yet unknown.

5'RACE primed at constant segments yielded TCR alpha and TCR beta cDNA libraries bearing sample barcodes and UMIs. Via MiXCR, TCRdb re-called the 5' RACE reads, giving one row per CDR3 protein. The sample includes approximately 250,000 distinct CDR3 sequences, around 17% of them seen just once. General study points: Clones that contracted from day 15 to 85 had balanced CD4/CD8; later expanders were CD4+ biased. Researchers found some responding clones in pre-infection memory, a sign that cross-reactive memory joined.

This TCR was recovered from a man between 18 and 29 years old who had mild COVID-19 (a few samples of this study predate the infection). Cell type and time point are not known. Sequencing was carried out using PBMCs or a T cell subset sorted from them (not recorded which). The chain joins TRBV10-3 to TRBJ2-7, with D perhaps matching TRBD2 (6 bases). The CDR3 loop reads CAISGGGTYEQYV. The CDR3 nucleotides are TGTGCCATCAGTGGTGGGGGGACCTACGAGCAGTACGTC.